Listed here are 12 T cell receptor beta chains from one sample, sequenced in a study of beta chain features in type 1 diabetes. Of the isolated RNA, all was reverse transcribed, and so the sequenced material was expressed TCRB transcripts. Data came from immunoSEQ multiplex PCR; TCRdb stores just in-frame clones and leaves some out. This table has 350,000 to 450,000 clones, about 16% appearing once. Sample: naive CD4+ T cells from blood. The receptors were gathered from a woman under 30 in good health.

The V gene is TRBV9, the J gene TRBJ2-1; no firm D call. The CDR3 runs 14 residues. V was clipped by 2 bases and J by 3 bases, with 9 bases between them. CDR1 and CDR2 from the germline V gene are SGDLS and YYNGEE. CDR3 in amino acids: CASSVMGLYNEQFF. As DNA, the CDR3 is TGTGCCAGCAGCGTCATGGGCCTCTACAATGAGCAGTTCTTC.

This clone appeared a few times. CDR3: CSVFPGTGELNTEAFF. CDR3 sequence (DNA): TGCAGCGTTTTCCCCGGGACAGGGGAATTGAACACTGAAGCTTTCTTT. The V and J genes are TRBV29-1 and TRBJ1-1, with TRBD1 matching over 10 bases. Trimming at V came to 5 bases and at J to 0 bases, leaving 9 bases not matched to a gene. This CDR3 has 16 residues. The germline gives CDR1 SQVTM, CDR2 ANQGSEA.

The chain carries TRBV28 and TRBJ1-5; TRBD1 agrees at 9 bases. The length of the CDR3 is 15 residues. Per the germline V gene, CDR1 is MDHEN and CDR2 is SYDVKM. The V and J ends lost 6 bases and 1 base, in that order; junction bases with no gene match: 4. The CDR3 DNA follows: TGTGCCAGCAGGGAGGGGACAGGGAGCAATCAGCCCCAGCATTTT. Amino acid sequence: CASREGTGSNQPQHF.

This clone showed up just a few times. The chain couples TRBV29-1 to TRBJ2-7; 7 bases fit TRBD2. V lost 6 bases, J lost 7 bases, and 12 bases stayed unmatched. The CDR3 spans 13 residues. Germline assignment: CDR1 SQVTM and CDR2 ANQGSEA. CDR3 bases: TGCAGCGTATTTCGGACTAGTTTGGGGGAGCAGTACTTC. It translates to CSVFRTSLGEQYF.

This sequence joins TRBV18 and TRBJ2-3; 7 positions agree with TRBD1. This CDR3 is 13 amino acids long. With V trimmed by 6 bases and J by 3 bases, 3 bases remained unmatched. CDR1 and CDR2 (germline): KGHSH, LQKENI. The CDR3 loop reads CASSMDRTDTQYF. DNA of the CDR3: TGTGCCAGCTCCATGGACAGGACAGATACGCAGTATTTT.

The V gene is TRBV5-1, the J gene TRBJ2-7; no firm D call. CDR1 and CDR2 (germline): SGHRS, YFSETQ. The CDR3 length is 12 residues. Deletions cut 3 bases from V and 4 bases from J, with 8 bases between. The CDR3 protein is CASSSSLYEQYF. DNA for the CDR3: TGCGCCAGCAGCTCCTCACTTTACGAGCAGTACTTC.

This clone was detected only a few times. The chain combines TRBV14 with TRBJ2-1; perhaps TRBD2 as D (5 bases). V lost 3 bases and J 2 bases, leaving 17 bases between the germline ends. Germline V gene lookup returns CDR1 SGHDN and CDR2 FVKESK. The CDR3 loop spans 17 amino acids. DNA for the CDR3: TGTGCCAGCAGCCATGGAGGACCAGTCCGAACCTACAATGAGCAGTTCTTC. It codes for CASSHGGPVRTYNEQFF.

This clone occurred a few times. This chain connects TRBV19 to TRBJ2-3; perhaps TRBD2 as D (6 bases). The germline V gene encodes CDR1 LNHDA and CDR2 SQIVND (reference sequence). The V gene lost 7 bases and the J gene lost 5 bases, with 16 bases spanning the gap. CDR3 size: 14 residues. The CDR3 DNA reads TGTGCCAGTAAGCCCCGGGAGTGGGAAGATACGCAGTATTTT. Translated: CASKPREWEDTQYF. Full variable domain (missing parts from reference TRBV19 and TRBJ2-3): DGGITQSPKYLFRKEGQNVTLSCEQNLNHDAMYWYRQDPGQGLRLIYYSQIVNDFQKGDIAEGYSVSREKKESFPLTVTSAQKNPTAFYLCASKPREWEDTQYFGPGTRLTVL.

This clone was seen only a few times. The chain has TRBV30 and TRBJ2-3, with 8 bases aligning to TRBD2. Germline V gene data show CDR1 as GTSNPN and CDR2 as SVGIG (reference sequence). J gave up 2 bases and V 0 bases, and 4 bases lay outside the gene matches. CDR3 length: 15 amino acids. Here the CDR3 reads CAWSVLAAYTDTQYF. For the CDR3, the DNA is TGTGCCTGGAGTGTACTAGCGGCTTACACAGATACGCAGTATTTT.

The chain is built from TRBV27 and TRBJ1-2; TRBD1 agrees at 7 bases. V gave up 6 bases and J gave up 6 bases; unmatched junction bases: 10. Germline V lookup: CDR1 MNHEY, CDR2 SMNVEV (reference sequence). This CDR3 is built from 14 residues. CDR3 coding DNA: TGTGCCAGCAGGGGACAGACTATACCGAATGGCTACACCTTC. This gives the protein CASRGQTIPNGYTF.

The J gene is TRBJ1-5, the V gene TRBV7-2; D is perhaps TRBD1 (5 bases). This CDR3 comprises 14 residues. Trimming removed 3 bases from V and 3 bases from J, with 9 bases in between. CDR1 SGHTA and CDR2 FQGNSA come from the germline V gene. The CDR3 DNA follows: TGTGCCAGCAGCTTTCGACAGTTCAATCAGCCCCAGCATTTT. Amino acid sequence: CASSFRQFNQPQHF.

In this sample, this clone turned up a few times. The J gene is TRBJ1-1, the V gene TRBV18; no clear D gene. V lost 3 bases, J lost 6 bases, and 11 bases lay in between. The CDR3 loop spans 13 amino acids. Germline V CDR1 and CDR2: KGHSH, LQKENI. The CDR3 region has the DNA TGTGCCAGCTCACCTCCAGTGCTGGCTGAAGCTTTCTTT. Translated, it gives CASSPPVLAEAFF.